This T cell receptor beta chain was captured by sequencing in a study of esophageal squamous cell carcinoma under preoperative chemotherapy. Regarding the study as a whole: Peripheral T cells migrating into the tumor appeared to partly supply post-treatment tumor-infiltrating lymphocytes.

TCRdb reprocessed the PCR reads via MiXCR and lists one record per CDR3 protein. The sample has 30,000 or so distinct CDR3 sequences; around 50% are singletons. This clonotype has just one count. No antigen is known for it. The V end was cut by 4 bases, the J end by 0 bases, with 25 bases between. In germline, CDR1 is SGHRS, CDR2 YFSETQ. The length of the CDR3 is 19 residues. The time point was: after preoperative PTX-NDP chemotherapy. The sequence derives from a human donor with esophageal squamous cell carcinoma. The donor label of this sample is uncertain. The chain links TRBV5-1 to TRBJ2-5; a possible D gene is TRBD2 (6 bases). The sample was taken from a patient given preoperative chemotherapy. The CDR3 region is CASSAETGTGGCDQETQYF. The CDR3 nucleotides are TGCGCCAGCAGCGCCGAAACGGGGACCGGGGGATGTGACCAAGAGACCCAGTACTTC. Based on the CDR3 plus reference TRBV5-1 and TRBJ2-5, the full variable domain is KAGVTQTPRYLIKTRGQQVTLSCSPISGHRSVSWYQQTPGQGLQFLFEYFSETQRNKGNFPGRFSGRQFSNSRSEMNVSTLELGDSALYLCASSAETGTGGCDQETQYFGPGTRLLVL.